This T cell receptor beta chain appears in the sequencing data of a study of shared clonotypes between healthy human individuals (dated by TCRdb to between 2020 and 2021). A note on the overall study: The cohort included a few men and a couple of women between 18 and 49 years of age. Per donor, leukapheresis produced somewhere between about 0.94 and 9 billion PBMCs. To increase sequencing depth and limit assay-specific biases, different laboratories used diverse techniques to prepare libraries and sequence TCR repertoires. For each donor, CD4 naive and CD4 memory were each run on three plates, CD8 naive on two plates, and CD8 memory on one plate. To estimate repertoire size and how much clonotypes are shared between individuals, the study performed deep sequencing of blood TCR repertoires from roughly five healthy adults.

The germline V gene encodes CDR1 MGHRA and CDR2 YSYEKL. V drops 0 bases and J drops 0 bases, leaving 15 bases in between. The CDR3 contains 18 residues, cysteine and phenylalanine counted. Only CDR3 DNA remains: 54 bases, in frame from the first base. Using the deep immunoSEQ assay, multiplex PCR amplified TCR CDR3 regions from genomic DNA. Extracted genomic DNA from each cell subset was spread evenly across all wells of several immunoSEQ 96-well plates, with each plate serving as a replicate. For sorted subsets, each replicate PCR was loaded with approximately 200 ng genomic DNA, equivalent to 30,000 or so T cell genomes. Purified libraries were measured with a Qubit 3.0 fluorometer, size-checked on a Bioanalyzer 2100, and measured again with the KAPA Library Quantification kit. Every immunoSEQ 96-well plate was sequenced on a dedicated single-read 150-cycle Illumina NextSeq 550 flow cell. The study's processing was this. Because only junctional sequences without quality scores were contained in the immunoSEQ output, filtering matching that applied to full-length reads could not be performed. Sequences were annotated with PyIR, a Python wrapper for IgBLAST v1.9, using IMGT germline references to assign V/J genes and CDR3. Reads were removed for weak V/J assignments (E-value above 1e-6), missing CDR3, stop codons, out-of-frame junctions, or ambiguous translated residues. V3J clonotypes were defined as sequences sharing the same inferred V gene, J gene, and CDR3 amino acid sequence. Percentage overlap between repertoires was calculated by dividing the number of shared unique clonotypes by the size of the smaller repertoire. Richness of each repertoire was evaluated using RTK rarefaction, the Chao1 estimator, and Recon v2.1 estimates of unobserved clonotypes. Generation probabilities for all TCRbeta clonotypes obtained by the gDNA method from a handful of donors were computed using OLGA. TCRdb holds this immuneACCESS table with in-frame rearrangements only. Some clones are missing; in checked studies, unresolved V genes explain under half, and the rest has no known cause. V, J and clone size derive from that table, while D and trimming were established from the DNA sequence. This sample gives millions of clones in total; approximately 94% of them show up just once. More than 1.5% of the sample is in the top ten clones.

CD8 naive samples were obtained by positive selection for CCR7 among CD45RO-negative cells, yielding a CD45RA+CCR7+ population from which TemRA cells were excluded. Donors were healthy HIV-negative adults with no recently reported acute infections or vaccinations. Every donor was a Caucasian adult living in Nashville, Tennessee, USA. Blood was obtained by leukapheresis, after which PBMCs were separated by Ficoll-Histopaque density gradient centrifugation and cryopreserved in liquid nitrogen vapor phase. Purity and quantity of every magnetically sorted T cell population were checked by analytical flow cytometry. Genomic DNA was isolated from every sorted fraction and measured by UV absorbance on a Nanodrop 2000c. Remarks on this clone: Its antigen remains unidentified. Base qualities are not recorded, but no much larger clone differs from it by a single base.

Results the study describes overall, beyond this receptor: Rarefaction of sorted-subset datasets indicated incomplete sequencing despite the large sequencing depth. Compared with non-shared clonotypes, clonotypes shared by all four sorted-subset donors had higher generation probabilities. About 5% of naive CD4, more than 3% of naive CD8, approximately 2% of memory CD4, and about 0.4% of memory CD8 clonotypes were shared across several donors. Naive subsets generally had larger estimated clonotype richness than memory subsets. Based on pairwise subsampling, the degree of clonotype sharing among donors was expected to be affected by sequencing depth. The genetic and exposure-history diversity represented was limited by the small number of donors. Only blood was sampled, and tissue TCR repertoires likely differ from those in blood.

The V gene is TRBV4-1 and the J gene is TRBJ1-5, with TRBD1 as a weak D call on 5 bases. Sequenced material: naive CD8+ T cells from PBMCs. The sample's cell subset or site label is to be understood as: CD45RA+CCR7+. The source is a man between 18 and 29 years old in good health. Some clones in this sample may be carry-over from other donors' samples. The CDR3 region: CASSQDTGGPYSNQPQHF. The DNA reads TGCGCCAGCAGCCAAGATACGGGGGGTCCTTATAGCAATCAGCCCCAGCATTTT.